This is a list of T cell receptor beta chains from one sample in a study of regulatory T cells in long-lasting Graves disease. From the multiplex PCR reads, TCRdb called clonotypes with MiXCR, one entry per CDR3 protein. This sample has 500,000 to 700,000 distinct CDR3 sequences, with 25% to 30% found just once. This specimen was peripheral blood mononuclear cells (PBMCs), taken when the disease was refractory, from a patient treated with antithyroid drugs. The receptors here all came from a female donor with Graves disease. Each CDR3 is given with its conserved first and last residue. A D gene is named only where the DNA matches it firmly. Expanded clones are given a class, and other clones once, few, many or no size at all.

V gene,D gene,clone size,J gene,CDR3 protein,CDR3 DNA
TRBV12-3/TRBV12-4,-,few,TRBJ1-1,CASSLEFSRAFF,TGTGCCAGCAGTTTAGAGTTCTCGAGGGCTTTCTTT
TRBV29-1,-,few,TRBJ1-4,CSVGGNEKLFF,TGCAGCGTTGGGGGTAATGAAAAACTGTTTTTT
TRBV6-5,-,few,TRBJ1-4,CASSYEGSDEKLFF,TGTGCCAGCAGTTACGAGGGTTCGGATGAAAAACTGTTTTTT
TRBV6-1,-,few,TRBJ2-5,CASGKKETQYF,TGTGCCAGCGGAAAGAAGGAGACCCAGTACTTC
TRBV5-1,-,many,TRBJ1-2,CASSLSGGDYGYTF,TGCGCCAGCAGCTTGTCCGGGGGAGACTATGGCTACACCTTC
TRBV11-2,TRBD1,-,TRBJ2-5,CASSKPTGGRETQYF,TGTGCCAGCAGCAAACCGACAGGGGGCAGGGAGACCCAGTACTTC
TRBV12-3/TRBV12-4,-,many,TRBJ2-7,CASSPGPQISYEQYF,TGTGCCAGCAGTCCGGGACCACAAATCTCCTACGAGCAGTACTTC
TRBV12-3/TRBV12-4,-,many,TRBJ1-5,CASSLTASNQPQHF,TGTGCCAGCAGTTTAACAGCTAGCAATCAGCCCCAGCATTTT
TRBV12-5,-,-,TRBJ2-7,CASGLVIQGLLEQYF,TGTGCTAGTGGTTTGGTAATACAGGGACTCCTCGAGCAGTACTTC
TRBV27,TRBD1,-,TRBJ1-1,CASSPIGTGSEAFF,TGTGCCAGCAGCCCCATCGGGACAGGGAGTGAAGCTTTCTTT
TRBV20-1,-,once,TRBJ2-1,CSASRQIGEQFF,TGCAGTGCTAGTAGGCAGATCGGTGAGCAGTTCTTC
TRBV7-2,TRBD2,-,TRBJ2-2,CASSLAWAGGPGELFF,TGTGCCAGCAGCTTAGCATGGGCGGGAGGGCCCGGGGAGCTGTTTTTT
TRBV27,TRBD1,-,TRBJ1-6,CASSYGTDNSPPHF,TGTGCCAGCAGTTATGGGACAGATAATTCACCCCCCCACTTT
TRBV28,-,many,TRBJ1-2,CASSFPSGLNYGYTF,TGTGCCAGCAGTTTCCCCTCCGGGCTGAACTATGGCTACACCTTC
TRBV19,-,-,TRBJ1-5,CASNEVKGNQPQHF,TGTGCCAGTAACGAGGTAAAGGGCAATCAGCCCCAGCATTTT
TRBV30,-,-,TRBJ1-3,CAWERGEAGNTIYF,TGTGCCTGGGAGCGGGGTGAAGCTGGAAACACCATATATTTT
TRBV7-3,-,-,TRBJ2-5,CASSQQGTQYF,TGCGCCAGCAGCCAACAAGGGACCCAGTACTTC
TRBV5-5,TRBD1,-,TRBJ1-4,CASSLDRGLGSEKLFF,TGTGCCAGCAGCTTGGACAGGGGGTTGGGGAGTGAAAAACTGTTTTTT
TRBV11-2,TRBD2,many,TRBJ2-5,CASFPGSGSGRETQYF,TGTGCCAGCTTCCCTGGGAGCGGGAGCGGGAGGGAGACCCAGTACTTC
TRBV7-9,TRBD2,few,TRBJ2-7,CASSFAPLGGTSGYEQYF,TGTGCCAGCAGCTTCGCACCGCTAGGAGGGACTAGCGGCTACGAGCAGTACTTC
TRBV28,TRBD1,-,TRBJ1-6,CASSFQSGGSSPLHF,TGTGCCAGCAGTTTTCAGTCAGGGGGGAGTTCACCCCTCCACTTT
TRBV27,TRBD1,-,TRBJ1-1,CASGSLGQGRSTEAFF,TGTGCCAGCGGCTCTTTAGGACAGGGTAGGTCCACTGAAGCTTTCTTT
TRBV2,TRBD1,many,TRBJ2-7,CASRSGTAYEQYF,TGTGCCAGCAGATCCGGGACAGCCTACGAGCAGTACTTC
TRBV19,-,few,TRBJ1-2,CASRYQANYGYTF,TGTGCCAGTAGGTACCAAGCTAACTATGGCTACACCTTC
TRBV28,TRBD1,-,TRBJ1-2,CASGYRGSGYTF,TGTGCCAGCGGCTACAGGGGTTCTGGCTACACCTTC
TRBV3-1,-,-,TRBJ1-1,CASSQRQARGTEAFF,TGTGCCAGCAGCCAACGGCAGGCCCGGGGTACTGAAGCTTTCTTT
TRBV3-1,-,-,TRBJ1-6,CASSQDGDQRSPLHF,TGTGCCAGCAGCCAAGACGGGGACCAAAGATCACCCCTCCACTTT
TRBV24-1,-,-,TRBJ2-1,CATRKPGHEIARPYSYNEQFF,TGTGCCACCAGGAAACCGGGACACGAGATTGCTAGACCCTACTCCTACAATGAGCAGTTCTTC
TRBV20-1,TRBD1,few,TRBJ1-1,CSASGQGALNTEAFF,TGCAGTGCTTCCGGACAGGGGGCATTGAACACTGAAGCTTTCTTT
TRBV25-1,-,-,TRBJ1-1,CASSGKGTVAGAFF,TGTGCCAGCAGTGGAAAAGGGACCGTTGCCGGAGCTTTCTTT
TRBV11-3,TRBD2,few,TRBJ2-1,CASSQGPAGGTNEQFF,TGTGCCAGCAGCCAAGGTCCGGCGGGAGGCACTAATGAGCAGTTCTTC
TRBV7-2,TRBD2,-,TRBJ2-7,CASSPDLGLAGVGGVNEQYF,TGTGCCAGCAGCCCAGACCTGGGACTAGCGGGAGTGGGGGGAGTCAACGAGCAGTACTTC
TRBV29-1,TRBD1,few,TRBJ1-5,CSVADRGGLNQPQHF,TGCAGCGTCGCGGACAGGGGTGGTTTAAATCAGCCCCAGCATTTT
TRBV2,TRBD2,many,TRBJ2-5,CASSEWMLGLAGLETQYF,TGTGCCAGCAGTGAGTGGATGCTAGGACTAGCGGGATTAGAGACCCAGTACTTC
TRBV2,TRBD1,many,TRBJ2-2,CASSEGDRITGELFF,TGTGCCAGCAGTGAGGGGGACAGGATCACCGGGGAGCTGTTTTTT
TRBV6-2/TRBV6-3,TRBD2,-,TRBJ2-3,CASSYKGLAGAPRTDTQYF,TGTGCCAGCAGTTACAAGGGGCTAGCGGGAGCCCCTCGCACAGATACGCAGTATTTT
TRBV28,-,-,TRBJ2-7,CASSKTPDITYEQYF,TGTGCCAGCAGTAAAACCCCCGACATCACTTACGAGCAGTACTTC
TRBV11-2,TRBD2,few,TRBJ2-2,CASSLGGLASGELFF,TGTGCCAGCAGCTTAGGGGGACTAGCCTCCGGGGAGCTGTTTTTT
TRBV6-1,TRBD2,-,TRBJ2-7,CASSPLAGEYEQYF,TGTGCCAGCAGTCCTCTAGCGGGAGAATACGAGCAGTACTTC
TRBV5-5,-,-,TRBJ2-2,CASSFSREKGTGELFF,TGTGCCAGCAGCTTCTCCAGGGAAAAAGGCACCGGGGAGCTGTTTTTT
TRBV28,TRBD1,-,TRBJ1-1,CASSPPGQGLEAFF,TGTGCCAGCAGTCCCCCGGGACAGGGCCTTGAAGCTTTCTTT
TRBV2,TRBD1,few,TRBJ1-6,CASSATGADNSPLHF,TGTGCCAGCAGCGCGACAGGGGCCGATAATTCACCCCTCCACTTT
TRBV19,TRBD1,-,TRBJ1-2,CASSRGQRANYGYTF,TGTGCCAGTAGTAGGGGACAGAGAGCTAACTATGGCTACACCTTC
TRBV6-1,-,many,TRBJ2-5,CASSEGGETQYF,TGTGCCAGCAGCGAGGGGGGGGAGACCCAGTACTTC
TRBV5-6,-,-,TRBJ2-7,CASSQGLTSDEQYF,TGTGCCAGCAGCCAGGGACTCACCTCGGACGAGCAGTACTTC
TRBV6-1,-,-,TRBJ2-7,CASLSGSSYEQYF,TGTGCCAGCCTAAGCGGTAGCTCCTACGAGCAGTACTTC
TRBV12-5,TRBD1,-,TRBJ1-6,CASGLDPGQVRSPLHF,TGTGCTAGTGGTTTGGACCCGGGACAGGTGCGATCACCCCTCCACTTT
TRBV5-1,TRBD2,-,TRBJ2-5,CASSFGPAGGQETQYF,TGCGCCAGCAGCTTTGGTCCAGCGGGAGGGCAAGAGACCCAGTACTTC
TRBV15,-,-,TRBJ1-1,CATSRDRAGAKEAFF,TGTGCCACCAGCAGAGATCGAGCGGGGGCTAAGGAAGCTTTCTTT
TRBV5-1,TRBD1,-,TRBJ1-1,CASSRDRGDTEAFF,TGCGCCAGCAGCCGGGACAGGGGAGACACTGAAGCTTTCTTT
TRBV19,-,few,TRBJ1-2,CASSTTRSAINYGYTF,TGTGCCAGTAGTACCACCCGGTCGGCTATAAACTATGGCTACACCTTC
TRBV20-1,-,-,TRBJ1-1,CSASESRRMMNTEAFF,TGCAGTGCTAGCGAGTCCCGGAGGATGATGAACACTGAAGCTTTCTTT
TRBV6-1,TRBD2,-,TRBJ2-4,CASRPSGNDGIQYF,TGTGCCAGCAGGCCTAGCGGGAACGACGGCATTCAGTACTTC
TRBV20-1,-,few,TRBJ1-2,CSAHRWRDYGYTF,TGCAGTGCCCATCGCTGGAGGGACTATGGCTACACCTTC